The T cell receptor (beta chain) described here comes from a study of blood T cell repertoires in COVID-19. From germline, CDR1 is DFQATT and CDR2 SNEGSKA (reference sequence). V was pared by 3 bases and J by 1 base, with 6 bases of the junction left unmatched. The length of the CDR3 is 16 residues. In the authors' methods: Reference gene primer amplification yielded estimated nucleated cell counts. TCRdb keeps only in-frame clones here, not all; method: immunoSEQ multiplex PCR. V and J calls and clone size are given by that table; D and trimming were obtained from the DNA. The table lists fewer than 300,000 clones, 65% to 85% of them singletons.

This chain uses TRBV20-1 with TRBJ2-6; 7 nucleotides match TRBD1. Input material: peripheral blood. This receptor was taken from an elderly man with acute or convalescent COVID-19. CDR3 region: CSASPPTGSGANVLTF. CDR3 DNA sequence: TGCAGTGCTAGTCCCCCGACAGGGTCTGGGGCCAACGTCCTGACTTTC.